The rows below give T cell receptor beta chains drawn from one sample of a study of neurological immune-mediated disorders. TCRdb called the 5' RACE reads again in MiXCR, with one record for every CDR3 protein. Of 55,000 to 65,000 distinct CDR3 sequences in the sample, 3% to 4% were seen once. The specimen sequenced was PBMCs. All receptors derive from a woman aged 25 to 45 with multiple sclerosis. Each CDR3 is given with its conserved first and last residue. Fields, in order: clone size, J gene, D gene, V gene, CDR3 DNA, CDR3 protein. The D gene is left open where the match is weak. Only some rows state a clone size, as once, few, many or a class for expanded clones.

many,TRBJ2-7,TRBD2,TRBV28,TGTGCCAGCAGTTTGGAGGTAGCGGGGGGAGACTACGAGCAGTACTTC,CASSLEVAGGDYEQYF
medium-sized,TRBJ2-7,.,TRBV29-1,TGCAGCGTTGGGGTGAGTTCCTACGAGCAGTACTTC,CSVGVSSYEQYF
many,TRBJ2-2,.,TRBV11-2,TGTGCCAGCAGCTATTTATGGGGCGGGGAGCTGTTTTTT,CASSYLWGGELFF
many,TRBJ2-1,.,TRBV7-8,TGTGCCAGCAGCTTATTAAGAGGGACCCAGAAGGGGTCTGTCAATGAGCAGTTCTTC,CASSLLRGTQKGSVNEQFF
many,TRBJ2-7,.,TRBV7-9,TGTGCCAGCAGCCCTAAAGGACAGCTCGGAGGCTACGAGCAGTACTTC,CASSPKGQLGGYEQYF
many,TRBJ1-5,.,TRBV5-5,TGTGCCAGCAGCCCTCGTACCCCCGGGGTTAATCAGCCCCAGCATTTT,CASSPRTPGVNQPQHF
many,TRBJ2-1,.,TRBV28,TGTGCCAGCAGTTCCCAGAGGGGCCGAAGCAATGAGCAGTTCTTC,CASSSQRGRSNEQFF
many,TRBJ2-5,TRBD2,TRBV20-1,TGCAGTGCTAGGAGAGACTTGGCGGGAGGAATACAAGAGACCCAGTACTTC,CSARRDLAGGIQETQYF
many,TRBJ1-1,.,TRBV2,TGTGCCAGCAGTGAATTCACTGAAGCTTTCTTT,CASSEFTEAFF
many,TRBJ2-5,.,TRBV29-1,TGCAGCGAATTAGCGGAAGACCAAGAGACCCAGTACTTC,CSELAEDQETQYF
many,TRBJ2-5,TRBD2,TRBV5-5,TGTGCCATCTTGCCGACTAGGACTAGGCCCGTAGAGACCCAGTACTTC,CAILPTRTRPVETQYF
many,TRBJ1-1,TRBD1,TRBV12-3/TRBV12-4,TGTGCCAGCAGTTTCGACAGGGTAAACACTGAAGCTTTCTTT,CASSFDRVNTEAFF
many,TRBJ2-7,.,TRBV11-2,TGTGCCAGCAGCTTAGCCCCAGGGACCTCCTACGAGCAGTACTTC,CASSLAPGTSYEQYF
many,TRBJ2-7,TRBD2,TRBV5-1,TGCGCCAGCAGCTTTGGACTAGCGGGGGGGCCGGTTTCGTACGAGCAGTACTTC,CASSFGLAGGPVSYEQYF
many,TRBJ2-3,.,TRBV11-2,TGTGCCAGCAGCTTATACAGGGTACAAGATACGCAGTATTTT,CASSLYRVQDTQYF
few,TRBJ1-6,.,TRBV18,TGTGCCAGCTCACCATTGGACAGTGCGGATTCACCCCTCAACTTT,CASSPLDSADSPLNF
medium-sized,TRBJ2-3,TRBD2,TRBV5-1,TGCGCCAGCAGCCCCGGACTAGTTGGGGCAGATACGCAGTATTTT,CASSPGLVGADTQYF
many,TRBJ2-2,TRBD1,TRBV7-9,TGTGCCAGCAGCCCCGGGACAGGGAGTCCCGGGGAGCTGTTTTTT,CASSPGTGSPGELFF
few,TRBJ2-3,.,TRBV6-6,TGTGCCAGCACCAATACAGGGCTCACAGATACGCAGTATTTT,CASTNTGLTDTQYF
many,TRBJ1-6,.,TRBV9,TGTGCCAGCAGCGTAGTATTAAGCTCCTATAATTCACCCCTACACTTT,CASSVVLSSYNSPLHF
many,TRBJ1-5,.,TRBV5-1,TGCGCCAGCAGCCCCATAGGGGATCAGCCCCAGCATTTT,CASSPIGDQPQHF
many,TRBJ1-6,.,TRBV4-1,TGCGCCAGCAGCCGAGAGGGGGGAATTAATTCACCCCTCCACTTT,CASSREGGINSPLHF
many,TRBJ1-2,.,TRBV10-3,TGTGCCATCAGTGAGTCGACCGGCTACACCTTC,CAISESTGYTF
many,TRBJ1-2,.,TRBV15,TGTGCCACCAGCCGCAAAGGGTTCTATGGCTACACCTTC,CATSRKGFYGYTF
few,TRBJ1-1,.,TRBV6-2/TRBV6-3,TGTGCCAGCAGTTACCTCGCAGGGGATAAAGAAGCTTTCTTT,CASSYLAGDKEAFF
many,TRBJ2-2,.,TRBV20-1,TGCAGTGCTAGGTTGGTGACAAAAAACACCGGGGAGCTGTTTTTT,CSARLVTKNTGELFF
many,TRBJ1-1,TRBD1,TRBV5-1,TGCGCCAGCAGCCCGGCTGTGTGGTCAGGGGGTTTAATAGCTGAAGCTTTCTTT,CASSPAVWSGGLIAEAFF
.,TRBJ2-7,TRBD1,TRBV20-1,TGCAGTGCTAGGAAGGACAGGGGCTACGAGCAGTACTTC,CSARKDRGYEQYF
many,TRBJ1-3,.,TRBV5-1,TGCGCCAGCAGCCCCCGTCCCAGGGTCGGAGGGGACACCATATATTTT,CASSPRPRVGGDTIYF
many,TRBJ1-1,.,TRBV27,TGTGCCAGCAGTTCCCGATGGGGGACTGAAGCTTTCTTT,CASSSRWGTEAFF
.,TRBJ2-7,TRBD1,TRBV5-1,TGCGCCAGCGGACAGGGGGACTTCTCCTACGAGCAGTACTTC,CASGQGDFSYEQYF
many,TRBJ2-1,TRBD2,TRBV5-1,TGCGCCAGCAGCTTGGGTGGACTAGCGGGAGTCGATGAGCAGTTCTTC,CASSLGGLAGVDEQFF
many,TRBJ2-1,TRBD2,TRBV12-3/TRBV12-4,TGTGCCAGCAGTTTATCGGCTAGCGGGAGTTTCCACAATGAGCAGTTCTTC,CASSLSASGSFHNEQFF
many,TRBJ2-2,TRBD2,TRBV6-5,TGTGCCAGCAGTTATACGCAGGGGTGGACTAGCGAGGCCGGGGAGCTGTTTTTT,CASSYTQGWTSEAGELFF
many,TRBJ2-4,.,TRBV5-1,TGCGCCAGCAGCAACCCTAGTACTATTCAGTACTTC,CASSNPSTIQYF
.,TRBJ2-3,TRBD1,TRBV5-1,TGCGCCAGCAGCTCCCGGGACAGGGTGGGCGCAGATACGCAGTATTTT,CASSSRDRVGADTQYF
many,TRBJ1-5,TRBD1,TRBV13,TGTGCCAGCAGCTTCAGGGGGACCGGGCCCCAGAATTTT,CASSFRGTGPQNF
many,TRBJ1-5,.,TRBV20-1,TGCAGTGCTCTTTCAGGGTCACAAAATCAGCCCCAGAATTTT,CSALSGSQNQPQNF
many,TRBJ2-7,.,TRBV7-2,TGTGCCAGCAGCCCCCGGCCCAGAGCGGGCCCCGAGCAGTACTTC,CASSPRPRAGPEQYF
many,TRBJ1-5,.,TRBV5-1,TGCGCCAGCAGCTTGGCCCCAGATAGCAATCAGCCCCAGCATTTT,CASSLAPDSNQPQHF
many,TRBJ1-5,.,TRBV20-1,TGCAGTGCTAGTGGACCTACACGACAGTCTCTCAATCAGCCCCAGCATTTT,CSASGPTRQSLNQPQHF
many,TRBJ2-4,.,TRBV29-1,TGCAGCGTTGAGGTCCCAGGGTGGGCCAAAAACATTCAGTACTTC,CSVEVPGWAKNIQYF
many,TRBJ2-3,.,TRBV7-2,TGTGCCAGCAGCCTGGGGGCGGGACTAAACACAGATACGCAGTATTTT,CASSLGAGLNTDTQYF
many,TRBJ2-3,.,TRBV7-2,TGTGCCAGCACCCGAAAAAACGACAGAATAGATACGCAGTATTTT,CASTRKNDRIDTQYF
many,TRBJ1-4,.,TRBV7-2,TGTGCCAGCAGACCCCAAGCTGGTAATGAAAAACTGTTTTTT,CASRPQAGNEKLFF
many,TRBJ1-2,.,TRBV12-3/TRBV12-4,TGTGCCAGCAGTTTAGCAATAAGGGGACCTGGCTACACCTTC,CASSLAIRGPGYTF
many,TRBJ2-1,TRBD2,TRBV6-6,TGTGCCATAGCGGGGCGGGGCTACAATGAGCAGTTCTTC,CAIAGRGYNEQFF
many,TRBJ1-6,.,TRBV5-1,TGCGCCAGCAGCTTGTCTGACAGGTCCTATTCACCCCTCCACTTT,CASSLSDRSYSPLHF
many,TRBJ2-3,.,TRBV5-1,TGCGCCAGCAGCCGGAGCACAGTCACAGATACGCAGTATTTT,CASSRSTVTDTQYF
many,TRBJ2-2,TRBD2,TRBV10-3,TGTGCCATCAGTGACCGACTAGCGGGAGCCACCGGGGAGCTGTTTTTT,CAISDRLAGATGELFF
many,TRBJ2-1,TRBD2,TRBV6-5,TGTGCCAGCAGTCCCTGGACTAGCGGGAGGGCCAGAAACAATGAGCAGTTCTTC,CASSPWTSGRARNNEQFF